This T cell receptor beta chain was captured in a study of T cell repertoires in cytomegalovirus infection. Overall study results and limits: Cumulative public TCR beta family frequency identified carriers of CMV plus the relevant HLA. The response measured ex vivo was dominated by TCR beta clonotypes (HLA-C-restricted and CMV-specific).

In this sample, this clonotype turned up many times. Its antigen is unknown. The V end lost 6 bases, the J end lost 4 bases, and 11 bases lay between the germline ends. The CDR3 runs 13 residues. Per the germline V gene, CDR1 is ENHRY and CDR2 is SYGVKD. MiXCR, run by TCRdb on the reads, gives a single entry per CDR3 protein. In the table there are around 140,000 distinct CDR3 sequences, about 6.5% of which are singletons. This sequence was found in a human donor in good health (CMV status not recorded). Some clones in this sample may be carry-over from other donors' samples. The rearrangement links TRBV10-3 to TRBJ2-3; D is uncertain. The sample was PBMCs. The DNA for the CDR3 is TGTGCCATCAGGGATACGTCCGCAGATACGCAGTATTTT. Translated: CAIRDTSADTQYF.